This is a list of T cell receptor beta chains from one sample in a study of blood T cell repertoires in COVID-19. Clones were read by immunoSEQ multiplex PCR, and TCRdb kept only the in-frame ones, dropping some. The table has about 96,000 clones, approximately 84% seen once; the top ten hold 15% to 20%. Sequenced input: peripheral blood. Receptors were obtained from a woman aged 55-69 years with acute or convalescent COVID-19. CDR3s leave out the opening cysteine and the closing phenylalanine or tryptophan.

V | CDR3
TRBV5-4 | ASSLRSNYGYT
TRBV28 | ASSPYEQPQH
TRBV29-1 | SVGANTEAF
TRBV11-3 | ASSLVGDSLNEQF
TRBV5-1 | ASSLGAGRGVQQY
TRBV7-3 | ASSPSMMGDYGYT
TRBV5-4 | ASSPPLAGEYNEQF
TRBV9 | ASSFQGTEAF
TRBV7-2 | ASSPPGPQGIGELF
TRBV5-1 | ASSLGEGLNGDYEQY
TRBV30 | AWSIWDRGPDGYT
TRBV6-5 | ASSYAGQGLYGYT
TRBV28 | ASSLDKLSTDTQY
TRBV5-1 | ASSPGPAGGPYNEQF
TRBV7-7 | ASSPPNRGGYT
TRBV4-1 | ASSQSIGVGGYT